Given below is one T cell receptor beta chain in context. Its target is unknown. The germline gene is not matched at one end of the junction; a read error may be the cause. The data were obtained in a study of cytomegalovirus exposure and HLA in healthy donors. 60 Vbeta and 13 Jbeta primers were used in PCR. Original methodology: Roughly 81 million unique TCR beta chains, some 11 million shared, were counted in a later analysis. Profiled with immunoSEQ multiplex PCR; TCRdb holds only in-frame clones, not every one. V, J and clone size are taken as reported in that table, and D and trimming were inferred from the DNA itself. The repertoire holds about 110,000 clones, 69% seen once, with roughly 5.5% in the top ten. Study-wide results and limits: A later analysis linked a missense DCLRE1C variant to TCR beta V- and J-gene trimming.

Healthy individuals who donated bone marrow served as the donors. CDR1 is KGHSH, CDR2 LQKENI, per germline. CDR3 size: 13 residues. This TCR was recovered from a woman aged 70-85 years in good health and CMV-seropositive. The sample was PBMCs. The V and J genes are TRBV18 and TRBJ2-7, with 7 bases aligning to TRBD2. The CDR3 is CASSTPGGDEQYF. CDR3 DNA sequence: TGTGCCAGCTCAACACCGGGAGGCGACGAGCAGTACTTC.